The clone carrying this TCR beta chain has ten or more counts. The antigen remains undetermined. The junction departs from germline at one end; a sequencing error may be responsible. The read halts 3 residues ahead of the CDR3 end, with the missing end drawn from the germline J gene. Produced via immunoSEQ multiplex PCR; TCRdb's table is partial and in-frame only. The record shows about 47,000 clones for this sample, with no singletons present. The source of the sample is a study of T cell clonality in common variable immunodeficiency. Study-level points and caveats: Fewer deletions and N-nucleotide insertions were reportedly seen in common variable immunodeficiency TCR beta sequences.

Germline-derived CDR1 and CDR2 are LGHNA and YNFKEQ. This CDR3 spans 13 amino acids. The gene calls are TRBV4-2 and TRBJ2-7; D is possibly TRBD1 (5 bases). Specimen: peripheral blood mononuclear cells. This clonotype was obtained from a person aged 18 to 70 in good health. The CDR3 reads CASSQDSTYEQYF. CDR3 DNA (partial): TGCGCCAGCAGCCAAGACAGTACCTACGAG.